Below, 10 T cell receptor beta chains from the same sample are listed, as sequenced in a study of blood T cell repertoires in COVID-19. Using immunoSEQ multiplex PCR, the repertoire was profiled, and TCRdb retains in-frame clones only, with some absent. The sample holds around 170,000 clones, 80% seen once. The sample was peripheral blood. The receptors come from a man in his 70s with active or convalescent COVID-19.

This clone has just a few counts. The chain is built from TRBV3-1 (or the pseudogene TRBV3-2) and TRBJ1-1; TRBD1 aligns across 9 bases. Per germline, CDR1 LGHDT and CDR2 YNNKEL (reference sequence). This CDR3 contains 14 residues. Germline trimming cut 2 bases from V and 4 bases from J; bases unmatched to any gene: 2. The CDR3, as DNA: TGTGCCAGCAGCCAAATGACAGGGGGCACTGAAGCTTTCTTT. Protein product: CASSQMTGGTEAFF.

The chain combines TRBV19 with TRBJ1-5, with 9 bases aligning to TRBD1. The CDR3 is 14 residues long. V was clipped by 8 bases and J by 2 bases; unmatched bases: 4. Germline V CDR1 and CDR2: LNHDA, SQIVND (reference sequence). In DNA, the CDR3 is TGTGCCAGTGCAACAGGGGGCGGCAATCAGCCCCAGCATTTT. It yields the protein CASATGGGNQPQHF.

The chain recombines TRBV9 with TRBJ1-4; D is unresolved. The CDR3 length is 15 residues. CDR1 SGDLS and CDR2 YYNGEE come from the germline V gene. The V end was cut by 1 base, the J end by 2 bases, with 9 bases between. The CDR3, as DNA: TGTGCCAGCAGCGTAATGGGCACTACTAATGAAAAACTGTTTTTT. Its translation: CASSVMGTTNEKLFF.

This clone was seen only once. V and J are TRBV12-3 or TRBV12-4 and TRBJ1-1; D is ambiguous. Deletions cut 5 bases from V and 0 bases from J, with 7 bases between. This CDR3 comprises 13 residues. For the CDR3, the DNA is TGTGCCAGCAGTCCCACGGTGAACACTGAAGCTTTCTTT. It translates to CASSPTVNTEAFF.

The rearrangement links TRBV2 to TRBJ2-7, with D possibly TRBD2 on 6 matching bases. Germline CDR1 SNHLY, CDR2 FYNNEI. CDR3 length equals 13 residues. The V and J ends lost 7 bases and 2 bases respectively, with 12 bases between them. The CDR3 coding sequence is TGTGCCAGCACGGGGGACGTCACCTACGAGCAGTACTTC. Its protein product is CASTGDVTYEQYF. The full variable domain, with the rest looked up from reference TRBV2 and TRBJ2-7, is EPEVTQTPSHQVTQMGQEVILRCVPISNHLYFYWYRQILGQKVEFLVSFYNNEISEKSEIFDDQFSVERPDGSNFTLKIRSTKLEDSAMYFCASTGDVTYEQYFGPGTRLTVT.

This clone was seen only once. The genes are TRBV3-1 (or the pseudogene TRBV3-2) and TRBJ2-5, with 7 positions matching TRBD2. This CDR3 has 13 amino acids. Germline CDR1 and CDR2: LGHDT and YNNKEL (reference sequence). J lost 7 bases, V lost 5 bases, and 7 bases had no gene match. The CDR3: CASSGRETWTQYF. In DNA, the CDR3 is TGTGCCAGCAGCGGGCGGGAGACCTGGACCCAGTACTTC.

This clone was detected only once. The gene calls are TRBV7-9 and TRBJ2-5; weak D call: TRBD2 (6 bases). The CDR3 covers 13 residues. V gave up 5 bases and J gave up 5 bases, with 12 bases separating them. Germline V gene lookup returns CDR1 SEHNR and CDR2 FQNEAQ (reference sequence). The CDR3 region is CASSPGTQETQYF. CDR3 nucleotides: TGTGCCAGCAGCCCCGGGACTCAGGAGACCCAGTACTTC.

This chain uses TRBV11-2 with TRBJ2-1; D perhaps matches TRBD2 (5 bases). The CDR3 loop spans 14 amino acids. Trimming pared 0 bases from V and 10 bases from J, leaving 13 bases between. Germline V gene lookup returns CDR1 SGHAT and CDR2 FQNNGV. The CDR3 loop is CASSLDLLGGEQFF. The CDR3 DNA follows: TGTGCCAGCAGCTTAGACTTACTAGGTGGAGAGCAGTTCTTC. Variable domain in full (rest from reference TRBV11-2 and TRBJ2-1): EAGVAQSPRYKIIEKRQSVAFWCNPISGHATLYWYQQILGQGPKLLIQFQNNGVVDDSQLPKDRFSAERLKGVDSTLKIQPAKLEDSAVYLCASSLDLLGGEQFFGPGTRLTVL.

This clone was recorded a few times. V and J are TRBV5-1 and TRBJ1-3; D not certain. Germline V gives CDR1 SGHRS, CDR2 YFSETQ. V gave up 4 bases and J gave up 0 bases, with 8 bases separating them. This CDR3 is built from 14 residues. This CDR3 is CASSAGDSGNTIYF. The CDR3 DNA sequence: TGCGCCAGCAGCGCCGGGGACTCTGGAAACACCATATATTTT.

The V and J genes are TRBV24-1 and TRBJ2-3; 7 positions match TRBD2. CDR3 length: 15 amino acids. V lost 0 bases to trimming and J lost 5 bases; unmatched junction nucleotides: 4. The germline V gene encodes CDR1 KGHDR and CDR2 SFDVKD. The CDR3 DNA sequence: TGTGCCACCAGTGATTTGAAGGGAGGGCAAGATACGCAGTATTTT. Its protein is CATSDLKGGQDTQYF.